What follows are 2 T cell receptor beta chains derived from one specimen sequenced in a study of blood T cell repertoires in COVID-19. Sequenced by immunoSEQ multiplex PCR; TCRdb stores in-frame clones only, minus some. This table has approximately 100,000 clones, roughly 80% appearing once. The sample comprised peripheral blood. The receptors originated from a man between 60 and 75 years old with acute or convalescent COVID-19.

The chain employs TRBV4-3 and TRBJ2-1; 7 bases agree with TRBD1. The germline CDR1 and CDR2 sequences are LGHNA and YSLEER. There are 16 residues in the CDR3. V lost 1 base and J lost 0; bases outside the gene matches: 3. The CDR3 DNA is TGCGCCAGCAGCCAAGTGACAGGGCCCTCCTACAATGAGCAGTTCTTC. This encodes CASSQVTGPSYNEQFF.

The chain carries TRBV6-6 and TRBJ2-7; 7 bases match TRBD2. After removal of 6 bases from V and 0 bases from J, the junction contained 8 bases not matched to a gene. In germline, CDR1 is MNHNY, CDR2 SVGAGI (reference sequence). CDR3 size: 15 residues. CDR3 sequence: CASRSGTASSYEQYF. As DNA, the CDR3 is TGTGCCAGCAGGAGCGGGACTGCCAGCTCCTACGAGCAGTACTTC.